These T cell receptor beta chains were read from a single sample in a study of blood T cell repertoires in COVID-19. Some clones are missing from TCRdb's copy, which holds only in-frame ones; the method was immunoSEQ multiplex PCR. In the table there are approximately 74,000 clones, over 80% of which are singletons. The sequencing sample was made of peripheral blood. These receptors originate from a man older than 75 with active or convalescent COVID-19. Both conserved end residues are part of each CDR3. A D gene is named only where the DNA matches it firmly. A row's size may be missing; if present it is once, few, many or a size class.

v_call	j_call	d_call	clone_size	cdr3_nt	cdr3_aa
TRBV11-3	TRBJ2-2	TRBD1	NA	TGTGCCAGCAGTTCGCGGGACAGGGGTGAGACCGGGGAGCTGTTTTTT	CASSSRDRGETGELFF
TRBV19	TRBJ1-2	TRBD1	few	TGTGCCAGTAGTATGGGTCCAGGGGGCGTCTATGGCTACACCTTC	CASSMGPGGVYGYTF
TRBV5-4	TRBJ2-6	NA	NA	TGTGCCAGCAGCCTAGCACTCAACTCTGGGGCCAACGTCCTGACTTTC	CASSLALNSGANVLTF
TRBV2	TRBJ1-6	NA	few	TGTGCCAGCAGTGAGTTGGCACAGGTGGGTTCACCCCTCCACTTT	CASSELAQVGSPLHF
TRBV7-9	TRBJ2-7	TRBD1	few	TGTGCCAGCAGCTCTACAGGGGACGGGGATTACGAGCAGTACTTC	CASSSTGDGDYEQYF
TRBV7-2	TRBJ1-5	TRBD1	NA	TGTGCCAGCAGCTTAGCGGGCGGACAGGGGGTTCAGCCCCAGCATTTT	CASSLAGGQGVQPQHF
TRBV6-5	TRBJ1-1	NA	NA	TGTGCCAGCAAAATAACACAGATGAACACTGAAGCTTTCTTT	CASKITQMNTEAFF
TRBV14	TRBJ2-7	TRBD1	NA	TGTGCCAGCAGCCGGGGACAGGGGGCCTCCTACGAGCAGTACTTC	CASSRGQGASYEQYF
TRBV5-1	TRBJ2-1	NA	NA	TGCGCCAGCAGCCCCACGGGCGATCAGGGGACCGATGAGCAGTTCTTC	CASSPTGDQGTDEQFF
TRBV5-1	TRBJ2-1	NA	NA	TGCGCCAGCAGCTTGGGCGGAGGCTCCTACAATGAGCAGTTCTTC	CASSLGGGSYNEQFF
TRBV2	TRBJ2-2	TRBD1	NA	TGTGCCAGCCGGGACAGGGACACCGGGGAGCTGTTTTTT	CASRDRDTGELFF
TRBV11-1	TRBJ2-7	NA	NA	TGTGCCAGCAGCTTGTACAGGACCCCACCCTACGAGCAGTACTTC	CASSLYRTPPYEQYF
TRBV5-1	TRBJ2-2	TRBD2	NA	TGCGCCAGCAGCGGGACTAGCGGGACCGGGGAGCTGTTTTTT	CASSGTSGTGELFF
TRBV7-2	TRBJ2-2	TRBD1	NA	TGTGCCAGCAGCTGGGGGACAGGGAACACCGGGGAGCTGTTTTTT	CASSWGTGNTGELFF
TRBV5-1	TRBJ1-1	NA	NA	TGCGCCAGCAGCTTGGCCTTGAGGCTGAACACTGAAGCTTTCTTT	CASSLALRLNTEAFF
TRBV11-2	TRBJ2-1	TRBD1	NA	TGTGCCAGCAGGGCCGGACAGGGGGCGTACAATGAGCAGTTCTTC	CASRAGQGAYNEQFF
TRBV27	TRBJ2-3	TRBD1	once	TGTGCCAGCAGTTTACCCTGGGACAGGGGGCCTGAAAGCACAGATACGCAGTATTTT	CASSLPWDRGPESTDTQYF
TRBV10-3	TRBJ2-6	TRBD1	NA	TGTGCCATCAACCGACAGGGTTTGGTTGGGGCCAACGTCCTGACTTTC	CAINRQGLVGANVLTF
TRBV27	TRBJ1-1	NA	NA	TGTGCCAGCAGTTCCCCTCATGACATGAACACTGAAGCTTTCTTT	CASSSPHDMNTEAFF
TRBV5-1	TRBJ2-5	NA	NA	TGCGCCAGCAGCTTGTTCGCGGGGCAAGAGACCCAGTACTTC	CASSLFAGQETQYF
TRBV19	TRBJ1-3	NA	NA	TGTGCCAGTACTTCCGAGGGATACTCTGGAAACACCATATATTTT	CASTSEGYSGNTIYF
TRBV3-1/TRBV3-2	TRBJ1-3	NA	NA	TGTGCCAGCAGCCGTGGCAACTCTGGAAACACCATATATTTT	CASSRGNSGNTIYF
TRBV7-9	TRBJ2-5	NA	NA	TGTGCCAGCAGCTTTGGACAGTTTCAAGAGACCCAGTACTTC	CASSFGQFQETQYF
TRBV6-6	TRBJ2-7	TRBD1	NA	TGTGCCAGCAGTTACTACGGGGACAGGGGCGAGCAGTACTTC	CASSYYGDRGEQYF